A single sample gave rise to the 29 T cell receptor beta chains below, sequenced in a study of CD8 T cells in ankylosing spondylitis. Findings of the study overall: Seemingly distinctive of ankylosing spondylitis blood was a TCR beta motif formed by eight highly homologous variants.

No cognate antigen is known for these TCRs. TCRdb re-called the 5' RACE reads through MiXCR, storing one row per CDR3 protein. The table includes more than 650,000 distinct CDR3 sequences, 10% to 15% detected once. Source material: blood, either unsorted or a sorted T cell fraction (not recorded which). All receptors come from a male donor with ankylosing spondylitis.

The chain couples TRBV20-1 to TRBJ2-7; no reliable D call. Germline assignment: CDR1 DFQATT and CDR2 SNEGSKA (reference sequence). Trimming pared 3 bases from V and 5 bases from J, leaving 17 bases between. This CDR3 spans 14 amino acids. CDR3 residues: CSASDRASANEQYF. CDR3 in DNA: TGCAGTGCTAGCGACCGGGCCTCAGCCAACGAGCAGTACTTC.

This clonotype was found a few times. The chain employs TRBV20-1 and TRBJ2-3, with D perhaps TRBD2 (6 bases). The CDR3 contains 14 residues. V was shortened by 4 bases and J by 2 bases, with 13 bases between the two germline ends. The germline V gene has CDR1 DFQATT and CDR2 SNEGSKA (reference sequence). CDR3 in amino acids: CSATRAGYTDTQYF. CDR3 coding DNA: TGCAGTGCTACCAGAGCGGGCTACACAGATACGCAGTATTTT.

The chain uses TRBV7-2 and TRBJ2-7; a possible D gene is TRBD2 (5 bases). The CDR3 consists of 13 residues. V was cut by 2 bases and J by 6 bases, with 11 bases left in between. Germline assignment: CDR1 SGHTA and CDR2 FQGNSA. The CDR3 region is CASSLQLGSEQYF. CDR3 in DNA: TGTGCCAGCAGCTTACAACTAGGCTCCGAGCAGTACTTC.

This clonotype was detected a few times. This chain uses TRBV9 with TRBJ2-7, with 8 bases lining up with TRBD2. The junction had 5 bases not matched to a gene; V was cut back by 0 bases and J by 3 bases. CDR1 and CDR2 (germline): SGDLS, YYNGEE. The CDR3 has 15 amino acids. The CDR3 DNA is TGTGCCAGCAGCGTAGGCCCGGGAGGGGTCTACGAGCAGTACTTC. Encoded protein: CASSVGPGGVYEQYF.

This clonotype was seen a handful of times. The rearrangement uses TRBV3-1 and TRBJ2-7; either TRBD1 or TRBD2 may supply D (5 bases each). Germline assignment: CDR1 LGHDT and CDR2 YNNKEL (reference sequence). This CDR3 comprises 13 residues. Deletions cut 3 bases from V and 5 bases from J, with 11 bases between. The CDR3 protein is CASSHRDGDEQYF. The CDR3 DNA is TGTGCCAGCAGCCACAGGGACGGAGACGAGCAGTACTTC.

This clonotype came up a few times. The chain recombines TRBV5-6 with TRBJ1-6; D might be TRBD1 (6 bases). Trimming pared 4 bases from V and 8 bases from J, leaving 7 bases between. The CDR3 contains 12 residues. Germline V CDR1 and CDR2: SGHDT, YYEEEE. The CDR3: CASSHRDSPLHF. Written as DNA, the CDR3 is TGTGCCAGCAGCCACAGGGATTCACCCCTCCACTTT. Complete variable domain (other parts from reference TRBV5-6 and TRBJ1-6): DAGVTQSPTHLIKTRGQQVTLRCSPKSGHDTVSWYQQALGQGPQFIFQYYEEEERQRGNFPDRFSGHQFPNYSSELNVNALLLGDSALYLCASSHRDSPLHFGNGTRLTVT.

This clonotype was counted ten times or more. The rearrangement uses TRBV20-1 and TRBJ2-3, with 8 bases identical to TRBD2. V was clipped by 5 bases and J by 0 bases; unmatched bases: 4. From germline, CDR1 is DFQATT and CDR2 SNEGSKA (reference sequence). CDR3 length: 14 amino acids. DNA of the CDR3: TGCAGTGCTGTTAGCGGGATTAGCACAGATACGCAGTATTTT. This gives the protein CSAVSGISTDTQYF.

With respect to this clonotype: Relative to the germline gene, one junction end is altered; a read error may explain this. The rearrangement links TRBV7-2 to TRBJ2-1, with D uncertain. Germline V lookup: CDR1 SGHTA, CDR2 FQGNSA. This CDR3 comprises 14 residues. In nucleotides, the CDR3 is TGTGCCATCAGCCCTAGGCGACTCTACTGCGAGCAGTTCTTC. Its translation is CAISPRRLYCEQFF.

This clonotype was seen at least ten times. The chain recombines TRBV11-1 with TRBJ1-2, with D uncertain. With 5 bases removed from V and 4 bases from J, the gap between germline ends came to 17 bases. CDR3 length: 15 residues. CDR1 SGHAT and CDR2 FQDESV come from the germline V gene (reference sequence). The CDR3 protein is CASSARGRMSYGYTF. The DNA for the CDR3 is TGTGCCAGCAGCGCACGAGGACGGATGAGCTATGGCTACACCTTC. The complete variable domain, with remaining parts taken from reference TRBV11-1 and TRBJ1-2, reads EAEVAQSPRYKITEKSQAVAFWCDPISGHATLYWYRQILGQGPELLVQFQDESVVDDSQLPKDRFSAERLKGVDSTLKIQPAELGDSAMYLCASSARGRMSYGYTFGSGTRLTVV.

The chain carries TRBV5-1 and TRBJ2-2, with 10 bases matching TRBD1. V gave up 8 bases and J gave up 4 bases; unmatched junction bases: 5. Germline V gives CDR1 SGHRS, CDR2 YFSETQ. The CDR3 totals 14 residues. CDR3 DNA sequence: TGCGCCAGTAGACAGGGGGCGAGCACCGGGGAGCTGTTTTTT. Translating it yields CASRQGASTGELFF.

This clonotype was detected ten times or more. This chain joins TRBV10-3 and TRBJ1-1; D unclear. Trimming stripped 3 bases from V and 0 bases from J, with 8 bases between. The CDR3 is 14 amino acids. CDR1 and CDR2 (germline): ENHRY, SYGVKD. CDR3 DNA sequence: TGTGCCATCAGTGACCCGACATTGAACACTGAAGCTTTCTTT. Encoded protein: CAISDPTLNTEAFF.

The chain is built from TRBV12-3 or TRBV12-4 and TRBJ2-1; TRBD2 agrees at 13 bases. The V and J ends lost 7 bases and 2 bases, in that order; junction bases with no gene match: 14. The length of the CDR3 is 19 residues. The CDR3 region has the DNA TGTGCCAGCAAACCGGGACTAGCGGGACCCAATTCCGCCTACAATGAGCAGTTCTTC. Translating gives CASKPGLAGPNSAYNEQFF.

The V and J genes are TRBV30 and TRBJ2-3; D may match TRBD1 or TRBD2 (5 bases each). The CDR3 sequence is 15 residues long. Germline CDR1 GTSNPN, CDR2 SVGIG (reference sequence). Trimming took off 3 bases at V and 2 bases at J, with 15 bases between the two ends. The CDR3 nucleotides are TGTGCCTGGAGCGCCCCGGGACCTCTCACAGATACGCAGTATTTT. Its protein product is CAWSAPGPLTDTQYF.

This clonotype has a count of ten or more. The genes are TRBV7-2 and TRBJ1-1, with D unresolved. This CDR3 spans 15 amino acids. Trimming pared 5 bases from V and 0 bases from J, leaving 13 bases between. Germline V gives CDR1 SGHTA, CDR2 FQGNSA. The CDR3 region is CASSRGYPLNTEAFF. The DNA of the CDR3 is TGTGCCAGCAGCCGGGGATACCCGCTGAACACTGAAGCTTTCTTT.

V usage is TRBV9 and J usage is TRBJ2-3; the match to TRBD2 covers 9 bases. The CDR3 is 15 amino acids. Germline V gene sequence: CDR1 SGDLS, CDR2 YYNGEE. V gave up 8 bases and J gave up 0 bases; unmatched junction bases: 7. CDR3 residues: CASGFSGSSTDTQYF. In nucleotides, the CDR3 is TGTGCCAGTGGTTTTAGCGGGAGTAGCACAGATACGCAGTATTTT.

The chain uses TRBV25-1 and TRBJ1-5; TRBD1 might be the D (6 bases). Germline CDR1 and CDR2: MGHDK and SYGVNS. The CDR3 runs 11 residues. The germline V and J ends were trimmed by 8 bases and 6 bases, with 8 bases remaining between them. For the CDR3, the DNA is TGTGCCAGCGGACAGCTTCAGCCCCAGCATTTT. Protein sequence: CASGQLQPQHF.

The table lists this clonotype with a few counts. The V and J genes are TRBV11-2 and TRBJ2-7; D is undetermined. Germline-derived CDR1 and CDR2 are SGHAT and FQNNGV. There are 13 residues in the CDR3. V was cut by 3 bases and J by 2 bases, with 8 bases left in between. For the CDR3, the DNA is TGTGCCAGCAGCTTCCGAGAGACCTACGAGCAGTACTTC. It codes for CASSFRETYEQYF.

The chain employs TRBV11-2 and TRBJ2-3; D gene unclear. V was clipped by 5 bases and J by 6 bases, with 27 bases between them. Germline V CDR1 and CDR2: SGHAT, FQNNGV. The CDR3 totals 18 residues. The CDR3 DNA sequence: TGTGCCAGCAGCCGCCGCTTTTTAACTGCGAGGAATACGGATACGCAGTATTTT. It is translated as CASSRRFLTARNTDTQYF.

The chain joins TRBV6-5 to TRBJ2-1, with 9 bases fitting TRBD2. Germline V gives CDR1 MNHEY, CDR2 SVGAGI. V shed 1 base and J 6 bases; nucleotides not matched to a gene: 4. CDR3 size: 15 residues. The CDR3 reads CASSYWRGGLNEQFF. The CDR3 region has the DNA TGTGCCAGCAGTTACTGGCGGGGGGGCCTCAATGAGCAGTTCTTC.

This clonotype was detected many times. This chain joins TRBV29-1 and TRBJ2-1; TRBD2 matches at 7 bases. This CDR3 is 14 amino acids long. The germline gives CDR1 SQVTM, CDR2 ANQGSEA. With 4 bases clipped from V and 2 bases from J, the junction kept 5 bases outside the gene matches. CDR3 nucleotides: TGCAGCGTTGGACGGGGGGTCGCCTACAATGAGCAGTTCTTC. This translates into CSVGRGVAYNEQFF.

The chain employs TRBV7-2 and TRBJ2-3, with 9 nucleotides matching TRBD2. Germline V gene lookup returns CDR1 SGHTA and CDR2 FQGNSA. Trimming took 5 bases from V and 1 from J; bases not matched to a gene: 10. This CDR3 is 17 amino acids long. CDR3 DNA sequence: TGTGCCAGCAGCCCCCTATGGGCTAGCGGGGGCACAGATACGCAGTATTTT. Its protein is CASSPLWASGGTDTQYF.

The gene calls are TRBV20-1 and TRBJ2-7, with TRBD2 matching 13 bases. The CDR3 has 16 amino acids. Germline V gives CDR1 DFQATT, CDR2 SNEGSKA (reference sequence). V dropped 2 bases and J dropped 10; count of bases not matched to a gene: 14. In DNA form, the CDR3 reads TGCAGTGCTAGACTCATCCCCGGGACTAGCGGGACACAACAGTACTTC. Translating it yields CSARLIPGTSGTQQYF.

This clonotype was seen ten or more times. Here the CDR3 reads CAWSVLDRSLGGYTF. In DNA, the CDR3 is TGTGCCTGGAGTGTACTGGACAGATCCTTGGGGGGCTACACCTTC. V and J are TRBV30 and TRBJ1-2; perhaps TRBD1 as D (6 bases). The CDR3 sequence is 15 residues long. From germline, CDR1 is GTSNPN and CDR2 SVGIG (reference sequence). Trimming stripped 0 bases from V and 8 bases from J, with 19 bases between.

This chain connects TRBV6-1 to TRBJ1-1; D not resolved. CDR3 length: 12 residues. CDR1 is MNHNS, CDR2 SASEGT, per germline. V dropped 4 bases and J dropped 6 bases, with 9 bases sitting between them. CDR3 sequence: CASSGAVPEAFF. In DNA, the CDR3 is TGTGCCAGCAGTGGGGCAGTCCCTGAAGCTTTCTTT.

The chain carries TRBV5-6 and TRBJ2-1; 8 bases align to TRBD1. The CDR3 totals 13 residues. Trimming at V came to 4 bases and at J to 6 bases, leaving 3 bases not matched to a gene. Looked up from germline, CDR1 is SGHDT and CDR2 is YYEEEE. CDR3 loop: CASSIGQGNEQFF. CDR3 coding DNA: TGTGCCAGCAGCATCGGACAGGGCAATGAGCAGTTCTTC.

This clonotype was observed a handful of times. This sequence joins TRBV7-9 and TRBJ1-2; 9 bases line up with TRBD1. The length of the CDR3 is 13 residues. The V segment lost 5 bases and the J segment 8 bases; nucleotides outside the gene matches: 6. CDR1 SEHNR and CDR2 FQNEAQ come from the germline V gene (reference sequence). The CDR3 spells CASSPTTGGGYTF. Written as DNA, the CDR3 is TGTGCCAGCAGCCCGACTACAGGGGGCGGCTACACCTTC.

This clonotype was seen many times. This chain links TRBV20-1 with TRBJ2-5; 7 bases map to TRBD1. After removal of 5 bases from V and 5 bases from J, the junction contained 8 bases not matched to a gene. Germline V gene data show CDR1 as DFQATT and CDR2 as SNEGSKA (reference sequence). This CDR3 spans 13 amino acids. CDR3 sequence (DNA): TGCAGTGCTCTTGGACAGGCTCGGGAGACCCAGTACTTC. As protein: CSALGQARETQYF.

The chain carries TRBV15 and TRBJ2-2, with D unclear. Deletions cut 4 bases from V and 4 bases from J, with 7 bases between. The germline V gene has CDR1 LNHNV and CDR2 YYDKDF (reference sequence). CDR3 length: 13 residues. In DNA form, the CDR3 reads TGTGCCACCAGCAAGACATTCACCGGGGAGCTGTTTTTT. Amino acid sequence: CATSKTFTGELFF.

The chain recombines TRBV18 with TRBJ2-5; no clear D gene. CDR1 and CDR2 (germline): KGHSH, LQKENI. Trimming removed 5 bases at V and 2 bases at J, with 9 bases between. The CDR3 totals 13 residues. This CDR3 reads CASSVTRQETQYF. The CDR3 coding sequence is TGTGCCAGCTCAGTTACCAGACAAGAGACCCAGTACTTC.